The rows below give T cell receptor beta chains drawn from one sample of a study of blood T cell repertoires in COVID-19. This table comes from immunoSEQ multiplex PCR, and its TCRdb copy is limited to in-frame clones, with some not included. The top ten clones hold 11% of a sample with approximately 210,000 clones, 80% to 90% of them seen once. The sequencing input was peripheral blood. These receptors were taken from a man aged 45-65 years with COVID-19, enrolled during active disease. Each CDR3 is given with its conserved first and last residue. D genes are given only for firm matches. Clone size is given for some rows only: seen once, a few or many times, or a class if the clone is expanded.

cdr3_nt	cdr3_aa	clone_size	d_call	j_call	v_call
TGTGCCAGCAGTTACAGGGGTCATGGGACCCAGTACTTC	CASSYRGHGTQYF	.	.	TRBJ2-5	TRBV6-2/TRBV6-3
TGTGCCAGCAGCCAACAATTGGCGGGGGTAGCCGGGGAGCTGTTTTTT	CASSQQLAGVAGELFF	.	TRBD2	TRBJ2-2	TRBV3-1/TRBV3-2
TGTGCCAGCAGTCGTTCTGGGGCCAACGTCCTGACTTTC	CASSRSGANVLTF	.	.	TRBJ2-6	TRBV2
TGTGCCAGCAGCTTGACTAGCGGGGGGGCCGGGATCTCCTACAATGAGCAGTTCTTC	CASSLTSGGAGISYNEQFF	once	TRBD2	TRBJ2-1	TRBV7-6
TGTGCCAGCAGTTACTCGATTTCCAGGGACAGGTGGAATCAGCCCCAGCATTTT	CASSYSISRDRWNQPQHF	.	TRBD1	TRBJ1-5	TRBV6-2/TRBV6-3
TGTGCCAGCAGCCAAGATAGGAATAGCTGGTGGCAGTACTTC	CASSQDRNSWWQYF	.	.	TRBJ2-5	TRBV4-2
TGTGCCAGCAGTTTATACGACAGCTACACAGATACGCAGTATTTT	CASSLYDSYTDTQYF	.	.	TRBJ2-3	TRBV28
TGTGCCAGCAGTCTCGGGACAGGGGGTGTTCAGCCCCAGCATTTT	CASSLGTGGVQPQHF	.	TRBD1	TRBJ1-5	TRBV6-6
TGTGCCAGCAGCCATGCAGGAGGGGATTTGACTGAAGCTTTCTTT	CASSHAGGDLTEAFF	.	.	TRBJ1-1	TRBV3-1/TRBV3-2
TGTGCCAGCTCACCAACGGAACAGTTAGGAAACACCATATATTTT	CASSPTEQLGNTIYF	.	.	TRBJ1-3	TRBV18
TGCGCCAGCAGCTTTCGGGTCGACTATGGCTACACCTTC	CASSFRVDYGYTF	.	.	TRBJ1-2	TRBV5-1
TGTGCCAGCTCCCATTCCGAGGGAACAGAACTTCTGAACACTGAAGCTTTCTTT	CASSHSEGTELLNTEAFF	.	.	TRBJ1-1	TRBV18
TGTGCCAGCAGCTTCGGGTCGGGTGCAGATACGCAGTATTTT	CASSFGSGADTQYF	.	.	TRBJ2-3	TRBV5-4
TGTGCCAGCAGCGTAGGGGCACAGGACGGGCGGGAAAAACTGTTTTTT	CASSVGAQDGREKLFF	.	.	TRBJ1-4	TRBV9
TGTGCCAGCTCACCTTCGACAGGGGGGAGGGAGCAGTACTTC	CASSPSTGGREQYF	.	TRBD1	TRBJ2-7	TRBV18
TGTGCCAGCAGCCCCGCGGGACAGATAACCTACGAGCAGTACTTC	CASSPAGQITYEQYF	.	.	TRBJ2-7	TRBV9
TGTGCCAGCAGTTACGTGCGGGGGCCCTACGAGCAGTACTTC	CASSYVRGPYEQYF	.	.	TRBJ2-7	TRBV6-2/TRBV6-3
TGTGCCAGCAGTCCTTTTGTCACTGAAGCTTTCTTT	CASSPFVTEAFF	once	.	TRBJ1-1	TRBV2
TGTGCCAGCAGCTTGGAGACAGGGGGTACTGAAGCTTTCTTT	CASSLETGGTEAFF	.	TRBD1	TRBJ1-1	TRBV5-4
TGTGCCAGCAGCCCGGAAGGGGGGAACACTGAAGCTTTCTTT	CASSPEGGNTEAFF	.	.	TRBJ1-1	TRBV11-2
TGTGCCAGCAGCCCCGGGGGAGTCTACGAGCAGTACTTC	CASSPGGVYEQYF	.	.	TRBJ2-7	TRBV5-4
TGTGCCAGCAGGGGGGGAACCGGCACAGATACGCAGTATTTT	CASRGGTGTDTQYF	.	.	TRBJ2-3	TRBV6-6
TGTGCCAGCAGCCATACAGGGGGGGGCACTGAAGCTTTCTTT	CASSHTGGGTEAFF	.	TRBD1	TRBJ1-1	TRBV11-1
TGTGCCAGCAGCCGGGACAGGGGGAATCAGCCCCAGCATTTT	CASSRDRGNQPQHF	.	TRBD1	TRBJ1-5	TRBV7-9
TGTGCCAGCAGCTTGGACAGGGGGCTCTACGAGCAGTACTTC	CASSLDRGLYEQYF	.	TRBD1	TRBJ2-7	TRBV5-4
TGTGCCAGCACCCTGGACAGGCTTAGCAATCAGCCCCAGCATTTT	CASTLDRLSNQPQHF	.	TRBD1	TRBJ1-5	TRBV2
TGTGCCACCACAGGTTGGAACACTGAAGCTTTCTTT	CATTGWNTEAFF	.	.	TRBJ1-1	TRBV19
TGCGCCAGCAGCCTCGCCACAGCGGCGGGTCGGCAGCCCCAGCATTTT	CASSLATAAGRQPQHF	.	.	TRBJ1-5	TRBV4-3
TGCGCCAGCAGCCAAGATCAAGGGTGGGGCAGGGCAATCTATGGCTACACCTTC	CASSQDQGWGRAIYGYTF	.	.	TRBJ1-2	TRBV4-3
TGTGCCAGCAGAAGGACAGGGGGGTATCAGCCCCAGCATTTT	CASRRTGGYQPQHF	once	TRBD1	TRBJ1-5	TRBV19
TGTGCCAGCAGACACCGGACTGAGAACACTGAAGCTTTCTTT	CASRHRTENTEAFF	.	.	TRBJ1-1	TRBV27
TGTGCCAGTAGTATAGCGACTAGCGGACACAAAAACATTCAGTACTTC	CASSIATSGHKNIQYF	.	TRBD2	TRBJ2-4	TRBV19
TGTGCCAGCAGCTTATGGAGCGGGGGCTCTGGGGCCAACGTCCTGACTTTC	CASSLWSGGSGANVLTF	.	TRBD2	TRBJ2-6	TRBV7-2
TGCGCCAGCAGCTTGGGCCGGGAAAGCGGGAGTAACACCGGGGAGCTGTTTTTT	CASSLGRESGSNTGELFF	.	TRBD2	TRBJ2-2	TRBV5-1
TGTGCCAGCACCACGGGAGGAGAGGGGCCTCCCTACGAGCAGTACTTC	CASTTGGEGPPYEQYF	.	TRBD2	TRBJ2-7	TRBV28
TGCGCCAGCAGCGGACAGGGGGCGCAGGGGGAGACCCAGTACTTC	CASSGQGAQGETQYF	.	TRBD1	TRBJ2-5	TRBV5-1
TGTGCCAGTAGTATCGACGGAGCTTCTAATGAAAAACTGTTTTTT	CASSIDGASNEKLFF	.	.	TRBJ1-4	TRBV19
TGTGCCAGCAGTTACACGGGACAGGGGAAGGAGCAGTACTTC	CASSYTGQGKEQYF	.	TRBD1	TRBJ2-7	TRBV6-5
TGTGCCAGCACTTCCTTCGCGACATCGAGCTCTGGAAACACCATATATTTT	CASTSFATSSSGNTIYF	.	.	TRBJ1-3	TRBV7-2
TGTGCCAGCAGTGAATTCCGTACAGGGGAAGAAAAACTGTTTTTT	CASSEFRTGEEKLFF	many	TRBD1	TRBJ1-4	TRBV6-1
TGTGCCAGCAGCCCCATCGGGACAGGGAGACTAGCGGGAGTAGGCGAGCAGTACTTC	CASSPIGTGRLAGVGEQYF	few	TRBD2	TRBJ2-7	TRBV5-6
TGTGCCAGCAGACCAGGAGACAGGGATAATTCACCCCTCCACTTT	CASRPGDRDNSPLHF	.	TRBD1	TRBJ1-6	TRBV5-5
TGTGCCAGCACCCAAGGGGGGGCGCAACAGTACTTC	CASTQGGAQQYF	.	.	TRBJ2-7	TRBV12-3/TRBV12-4
TGCGCCAGCAGCCAAGATCCGCGGGGGGCAGATACGCAGTATTTT	CASSQDPRGADTQYF	once	TRBD2	TRBJ2-3	TRBV4-1
TGTGCCAGCAGTTATGCCGGACAGGGGAACTACGAGCAGTACTTC	CASSYAGQGNYEQYF	.	TRBD1	TRBJ2-7	TRBV6-5
TGCGCCAGCAGCCTCGGGACACTGTACGAGCAGTACTTC	CASSLGTLYEQYF	.	.	TRBJ2-7	TRBV5-1